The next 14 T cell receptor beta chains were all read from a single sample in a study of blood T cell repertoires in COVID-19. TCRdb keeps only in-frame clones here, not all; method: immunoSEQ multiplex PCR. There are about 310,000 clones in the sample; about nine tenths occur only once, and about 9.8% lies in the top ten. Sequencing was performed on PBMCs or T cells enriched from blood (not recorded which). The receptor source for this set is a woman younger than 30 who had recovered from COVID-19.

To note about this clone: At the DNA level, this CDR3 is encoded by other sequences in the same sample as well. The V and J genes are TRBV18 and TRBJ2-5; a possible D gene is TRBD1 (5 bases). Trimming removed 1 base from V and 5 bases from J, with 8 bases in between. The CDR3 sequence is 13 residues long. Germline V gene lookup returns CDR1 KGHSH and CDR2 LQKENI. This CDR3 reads CASSPRAGETQYF. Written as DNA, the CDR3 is TGTGCCAGCTCACCACGGGCAGGGGAGACCCAGTACTTC.

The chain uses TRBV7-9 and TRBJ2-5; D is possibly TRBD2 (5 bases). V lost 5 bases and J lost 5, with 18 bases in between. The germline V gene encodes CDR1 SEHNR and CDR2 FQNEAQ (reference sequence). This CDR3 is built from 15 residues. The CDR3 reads CASSQHVGMRETQYF. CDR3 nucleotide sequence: TGTGCCAGCAGCCAACATGTCGGGATGCGGGAGACCCAGTACTTC.

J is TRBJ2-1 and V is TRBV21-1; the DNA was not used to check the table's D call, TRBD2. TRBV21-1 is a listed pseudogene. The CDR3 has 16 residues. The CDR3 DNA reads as TGTGCCAGCAGCATGGGACTAGCGGGAGGTTCGAATGAGCAGTTCTTC. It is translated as CASSMGLAGGSNEQFF.

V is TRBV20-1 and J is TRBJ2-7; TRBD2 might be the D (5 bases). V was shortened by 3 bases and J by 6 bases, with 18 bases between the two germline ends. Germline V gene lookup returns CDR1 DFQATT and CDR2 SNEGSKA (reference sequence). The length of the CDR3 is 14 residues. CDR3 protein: CSASPGSWVGEQYF. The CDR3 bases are TGCAGTGCTAGTCCGGGGTCCTGGGTGGGCGAGCAGTACTTC.

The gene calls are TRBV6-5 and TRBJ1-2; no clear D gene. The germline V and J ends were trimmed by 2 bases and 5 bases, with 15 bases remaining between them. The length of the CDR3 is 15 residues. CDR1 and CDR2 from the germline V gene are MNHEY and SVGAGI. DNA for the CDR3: TGTGCCAGCAGTTACGTACACCCAGATCCGTATGGCTACACCTTC. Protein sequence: CASSYVHPDPYGYTF.

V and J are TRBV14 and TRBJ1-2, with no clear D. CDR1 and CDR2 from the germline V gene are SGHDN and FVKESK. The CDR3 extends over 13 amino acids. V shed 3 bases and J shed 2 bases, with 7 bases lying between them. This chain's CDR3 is CASSQGRNYGYTF. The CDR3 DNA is TGTGCCAGCAGCCAGGGGAGGAACTATGGCTACACCTTC.

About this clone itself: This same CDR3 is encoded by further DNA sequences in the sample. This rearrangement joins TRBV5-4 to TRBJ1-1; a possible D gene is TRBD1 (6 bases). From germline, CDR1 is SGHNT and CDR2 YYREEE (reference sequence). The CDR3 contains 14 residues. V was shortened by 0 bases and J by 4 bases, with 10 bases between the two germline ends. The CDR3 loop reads CASSLAGGRTEAFF. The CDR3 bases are TGTGCCAGCAGCTTGGCCGGGGGGCGCACTGAAGCTTTCTTT.

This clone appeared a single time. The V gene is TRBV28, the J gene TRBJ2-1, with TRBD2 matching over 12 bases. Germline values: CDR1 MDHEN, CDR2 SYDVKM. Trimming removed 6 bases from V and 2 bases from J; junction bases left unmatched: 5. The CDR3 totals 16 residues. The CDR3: CASSPSGRAPYNEQFF. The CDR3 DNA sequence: TGTGCCAGCAGCCCTAGCGGGAGGGCCCCCTACAATGAGCAGTTCTTC.

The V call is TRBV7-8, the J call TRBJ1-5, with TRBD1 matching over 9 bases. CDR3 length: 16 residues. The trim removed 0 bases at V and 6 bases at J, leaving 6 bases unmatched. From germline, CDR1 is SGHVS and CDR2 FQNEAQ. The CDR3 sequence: CASSLAPTGGLQPQHF. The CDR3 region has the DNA TGTGCCAGCAGCTTAGCACCTACAGGGGGCCTTCAGCCCCAGCATTTT.

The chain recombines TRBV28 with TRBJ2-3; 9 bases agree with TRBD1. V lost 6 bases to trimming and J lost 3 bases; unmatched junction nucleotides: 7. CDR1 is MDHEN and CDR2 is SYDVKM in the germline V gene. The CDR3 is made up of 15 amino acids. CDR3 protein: CASSTGTGWTDTQYF. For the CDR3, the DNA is TGTGCCAGCAGCACCGGGACAGGGTGGACAGATACGCAGTATTTT.

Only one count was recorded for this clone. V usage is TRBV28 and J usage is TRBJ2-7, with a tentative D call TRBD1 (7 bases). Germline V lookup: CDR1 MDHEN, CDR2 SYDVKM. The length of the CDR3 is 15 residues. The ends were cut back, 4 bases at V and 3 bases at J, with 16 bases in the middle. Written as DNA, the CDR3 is TGTGCCAGCAGTTCGTTGACAGGGAGGTTCTACGAGCAGTACTTC. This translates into CASSSLTGRFYEQYF. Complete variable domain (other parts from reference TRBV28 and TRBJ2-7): DVKVTQSSRYLVKRTGEKVFLECVQDMDHENMFWYRQDPGLGLRLIYFSYDVKMKEKGDIPEGYSVSREKKERFSLILESASTNQTSMYLCASSSLTGRFYEQYFGPGTRLTVT.

The CDR3 region has the DNA TGTGCCAGCAGCGCCGGACTAGCGGGGGGATGGGGGCACAATGAGCAGTTCTTC. Amino acid sequence: CASSAGLAGGWGHNEQFF. The V gene is TRBV5-5, the J gene TRBJ2-1; 14 bases match TRBD2. CDR1 is SGHKS and CDR2 is YYEKEE in the germline V gene (reference sequence). The length of the CDR3 is 18 residues. The V gene end was trimmed by 4 bases and the J gene end by 5 bases; junction bases not matched to a gene: 11.

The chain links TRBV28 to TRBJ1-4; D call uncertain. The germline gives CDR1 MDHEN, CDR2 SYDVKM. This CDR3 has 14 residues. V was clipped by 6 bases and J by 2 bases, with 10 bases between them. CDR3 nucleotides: TGTGCCAGCAGCTATCAGGCGACTAATGAAAAACTGTTTTTT. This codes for CASSYQATNEKLFF.

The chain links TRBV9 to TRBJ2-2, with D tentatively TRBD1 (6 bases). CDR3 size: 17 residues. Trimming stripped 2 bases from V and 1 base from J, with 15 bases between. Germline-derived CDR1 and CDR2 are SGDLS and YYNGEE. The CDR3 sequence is CASSVNSLTGNTGELFF. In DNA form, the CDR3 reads TGTGCCAGCAGCGTTAACAGCTTGACAGGGAACACCGGGGAGCTGTTTTTT.